This TCR beta chain is from a study of technical replicates of blood from several donors. Method: immunoSEQ multiplex PCR; TCRdb's copy keeps in-frame clones and lacks some. The sample has 60,000 to 90,000 clones, over 85% seen once. Germline assignment: CDR1 SGHTA and CDR2 FQGNSA. After removal of 4 bases from V and 4 bases from J, the junction contained 6 bases not matched to a gene. The CDR3 sequence is 15 residues long. Specimen: T cells isolated from PBMCs. This TCR derives from a human donor in good health. The chain employs TRBV7-2 and TRBJ1-5; 8 positions match TRBD1. The CDR3 coding sequence is TGTGCCAGCAGCTCCGTGACAGGGGCAAATCAGCCCCAGCATTTT. Translating it yields CASSSVTGANQPQHF.